The 23 T cell receptor beta chains presented below share a single source sample, sequenced in a study of T-cell reconstitution after alpha-beta-depleted transplantation in children. TCRbeta library construction was performed incorporating unique molecular identifiers. TCRdb re-called the PCR reads with MiXCR, one entry per CDR3 protein. The sample records 700,000 to 850,000 distinct CDR3 sequences, roughly 15% being singletons. The sample was PBMCs, mostly from graft donor cells, taken 360 days after TCRalphabeta/CD19-depleted stem cell transplant. The receptors come from a male patient between 5 and 17 years old who had a stem cell transplant for acute lymphoblastic leukemia, so the T cells may come from the graft donor.

The CDR3 region is CASSLSTGSEAFF. CDR3 in DNA: TGTGCCAGCAGTTTATCGACGGGTTCCGAAGCTTTCTTT. The rearrangement uses TRBV27 and TRBJ1-1; D ambiguous. This CDR3 is 13 amino acids long. Germline V CDR1 and CDR2: MNHEY, SMNVEV (reference sequence). V lost 0 bases, J lost 8 bases, and 10 bases lay in between.

This clonotype was counted only a few times. The chain has TRBV5-1 and TRBJ2-2; TRBD1 agrees at 8 bases. CDR3 length equals 18 residues. Germline-derived CDR1 and CDR2 are SGHRS and YFSETQ. J gave up 0 bases and V 0 bases, and 7 bases lay outside the gene matches. The CDR3 here is CASSLAAWDRTNTGELFF. The CDR3 nucleotides are TGCGCCAGCAGCTTGGCCGCCTGGGACAGGACGAACACCGGGGAGCTGTTTTTT.

Ten or more counts support this clonotype. CDR3 DNA sequence: TGCAGTGCTATCCGGGACTTAAAATTTGTTACTAGCACAGATACGCAGTATTTT. This gives the protein CSAIRDLKFVTSTDTQYF. The chain links TRBV20-1 to TRBJ2-3, with a weak D call TRBD2 (6 bases). Germline V gene lookup returns CDR1 DFQATT and CDR2 SNEGSKA (reference sequence). This CDR3 contains 18 residues. Trimming took 4 bases from V and 0 from J, leaving 23 bases between them.

This clonotype was recorded at least ten times. The genes are TRBV3-1 and TRBJ2-5; D is ambiguous. The CDR3 length is 14 residues. In germline, CDR1 is LGHDT, CDR2 YNNKEL (reference sequence). V dropped 4 bases and J dropped 3 bases, with 12 bases sitting between them. The CDR3 region has the DNA TGTGCCAGCAGCCGCAGACATCCGGAAGAGACCCAGTACTTC. Encoded protein: CASSRRHPEETQYF.

V usage is TRBV18 and J usage is TRBJ2-6; D might be TRBD2 (6 bases). The V end lost 1 base, the J end lost 1 base, and 20 bases lay between the germline ends. The CDR3 contains 20 residues. Looked up from germline, CDR1 is KGHSH and CDR2 is LQKENI. The CDR3 DNA is TGTGCCAGCTCACCACGGGGACTGGGCGGACTTTCTTCTGGGGCCAACGTCCTGACTTTC. Amino acid sequence: CASSPRGLGGLSSGANVLTF.

This clonotype was observed many times. The chain joins TRBV24-1 to TRBJ2-1; either TRBD1 or TRBD2 may supply D (5 bases each). Germline V gives CDR1 KGHDR, CDR2 SFDVKD. V shed 3 bases and J shed 8 bases, with 16 bases lying between them. This CDR3 is 15 amino acids long. The CDR3 nucleotides are TGTGCCACCAGTGATGAGGGGAGCGTCACGGATGAGCAGTTCTTC. It is translated as CATSDEGSVTDEQFF.

Worth noting for this clonotype: An end of the junction differs from the germline gene, which may be a read error. V usage is TRBV27 and J usage is TRBJ2-1, with D tentatively TRBD1 (8 bases). Germline lookup yields CDR1 MNHEY and CDR2 SMNVEV (reference sequence). The CDR3 is made up of 15 amino acids. The CDR3 DNA reads as TGTGCCAGCAATCCGACAGGGGAGGGGTACAATGAGCGGTTCTTC. Translating it yields CASNPTGEGYNERFF.

This clonotype was counted ten times or more. This rearrangement joins TRBV9 to TRBJ2-7; 7 positions agree with TRBD2. The V and J ends lost 4 bases and 0 bases, in that order; junction bases with no gene match: 7. Looked up from germline, CDR1 is SGDLS and CDR2 is YYNGEE. The CDR3 covers 15 residues. The CDR3 DNA reads TGTGCCAGCAGCTCTCTAGCGGTCTCCTCCTACGAGCAGTACTTC. Encoded protein: CASSSLAVSSYEQYF. Combining the CDR3 with reference TRBV9 and TRBJ2-7 gives the whole variable domain DSGVTQTPKHLITATGQRVTLRCSPRSGDLSVYWYQQSLDQGLQFLIQYYNGEERAKGNILERFSAQQFPDLHSELNLSSLELGDSALYFCASSSLAVSSYEQYFGPGTRLTVT.

J is TRBJ1-5 and V is TRBV4-1; tentative D call: TRBD1 (5 bases). The CDR3 runs 16 residues. CDR1 is MGHRA, CDR2 YSYEKL, per germline. Deletions cut 0 bases from V and 7 bases from J, with 16 bases between. The CDR3 reads CASSQDQRGRGQPQHF. The CDR3, as DNA: TGCGCCAGCAGCCAAGATCAACGGGGCCGAGGGCAGCCCCAGCATTTT.

This clonotype occurred many times. The chain couples TRBV5-1 to TRBJ2-7, with D possibly matching TRBD1 (5 bases). V dropped 4 bases and J dropped 6 bases, with 23 bases sitting between them. The germline gives CDR1 SGHRS, CDR2 YFSETQ. The CDR3 length is 16 residues. The CDR3 spells CASSTGLRNLDSEQYF. The CDR3, as DNA: TGCGCCAGCAGCACTGGGCTCCGGAACCTAGACAGCGAGCAGTACTTC.

This chain connects TRBV5-1 to TRBJ2-1; 12 bases fit TRBD1. Germline V CDR1 and CDR2: SGHRS, YFSETQ. This CDR3 comprises 17 residues. V lost 4 bases and J lost 6; bases outside the gene matches: 11. The CDR3 nucleotides read TGCGCCAGCAGCCCCCTCCCCGGGACAGGGGGCATCAATGAGCAGTTCTTC. Amino acid sequence: CASSPLPGTGGINEQFF.

The rearrangement joins TRBV4-1 to TRBJ2-7; 10 bases are a match to TRBD1. Germline V CDR1 and CDR2: MGHRA, YSYEKL. Trimming at V came to 5 bases and at J to 2 bases, leaving 3 bases not matched to a gene. This CDR3 has 14 amino acids. Written as DNA, the CDR3 is TGCGCCAGCAGCTGGGACAGGGGACCCTACGAGCAGTACTTC. Translation: CASSWDRGPYEQYF.

The V and J genes are TRBV13 and TRBJ2-7, with 12 bases aligning to TRBD2. Germline V CDR1 and CDR2: PRHDT, FYEKMQ (reference sequence). J lost 4 bases, V lost 2 bases, and 30 bases had no gene match. The CDR3 sequence is 24 residues long. The CDR3 DNA reads TGTGCCAGCAGCTTACGGCTGGGAGGGGGCGATGAAGGGATAGTGACTAGCGGGAGTTACGAGCAGTACTTC. Amino acid sequence: CASSLRLGGGDEGIVTSGSYEQYF.

V gene TRBV11-2 combines with J gene TRBJ1-3, with 8 nucleotides matching TRBD1. There are 19 residues in the CDR3. V lost 3 bases, J lost 0 bases, and 13 bases stayed unmatched. The germline V gene encodes CDR1 SGHAT and CDR2 FQNNGV. The CDR3 is CASSFQPPTGAFSGNTIYF. The CDR3 DNA reads TGTGCCAGCAGCTTTCAGCCCCCGACAGGGGCTTTCTCTGGAAACACCATATATTTT.

In nucleotides, the CDR3 is TGTGCCAGCAGCGACGAGACAGGGGCGCGGGAGACCCAGTACTTC. This encodes CASSDETGARETQYF. V gene TRBV11-1 combines with J gene TRBJ2-5, with 8 bases aligning to TRBD1. The CDR3 is made up of 15 amino acids. The junction had 10 bases not matched to a gene; V was cut back by 5 bases and J by 5 bases. Looked up from germline, CDR1 is SGHAT and CDR2 is FQDESV (reference sequence).

This chain uses TRBV28 with TRBJ2-3, with unresolved D. This CDR3 has 17 amino acids. CDR1 is MDHEN and CDR2 is SYDVKM in the germline V gene. V was cut by 4 bases and J by 1 base, with 18 bases left in between. CDR3: CASSSLPSMGRTDTQYF. The CDR3 DNA reads as TGTGCCAGCAGTTCCCTCCCTAGTATGGGTCGCACAGATACGCAGTATTTT. The whole variable domain, remainder taken from reference TRBV28 and TRBJ2-3, is DVKVTQSSRYLVKRTGEKVFLECVQDMDHENMFWYRQDPGLGLRLIYFSYDVKMKEKGDIPEGYSVSREKKERFSLILESASTNQTSMYLCASSSLPSMGRTDTQYFGPGTRLTVL.

V is TRBV15 and J is TRBJ2-7; a possible D gene is TRBD1 (6 bases). CDR1 is LNHNV and CDR2 is YYDKDF in the germline V gene (reference sequence). V dropped 2 bases and J dropped 5 bases, with 13 bases sitting between them. The CDR3 is 14 residues long. CDR3 bases: TGTGCCACCAGCAGAAACCAGGGGTCCCACGAGCAGTACTTC. Translated: CATSRNQGSHEQYF.

This clonotype was counted a few times. This chain links TRBV28 with TRBJ2-7; D is unclear. The CDR3 runs 14 residues. The ends were cut back, 2 bases at V and 4 bases at J, with 12 bases in the middle. Germline CDR1 MDHEN, CDR2 SYDVKM. The CDR3 spells CASSLVYQAYEQYF. The DNA of the CDR3 is TGTGCCAGCAGTTTAGTATACCAAGCGTACGAGCAGTACTTC. The whole variable domain, remainder taken from reference TRBV28 and TRBJ2-7, is DVKVTQSSRYLVKRTGEKVFLECVQDMDHENMFWYRQDPGLGLRLIYFSYDVKMKEKGDIPEGYSVSREKKERFSLILESASTNQTSMYLCASSLVYQAYEQYFGPGTRLTVT.

V usage is TRBV5-1 and J usage is TRBJ2-7; 12 bases are a match to TRBD2. The germline V gene has CDR1 SGHRS and CDR2 YFSETQ. J gave up 2 bases and V 6 bases, and 6 bases lay outside the gene matches. This CDR3 is 15 amino acids long. This chain's CDR3 is CASKPGTSGPYEQYF. CDR3 nucleotides: TGCGCCAGCAAACCCGGGACTAGCGGGCCCTACGAGCAGTACTTC.

CDR3 sequence: CASSSSGQKLRQFF. CDR3 DNA: TGTGCCAGCAGCTCTAGCGGGCAGAAACTAAGGCAGTTCTTC. The chain carries TRBV27 and TRBJ2-1, with 8 bases aligning to TRBD2. J lost 12 bases, V lost 6 bases, and 13 bases had no gene match. Germline V gene lookup returns CDR1 MNHEY and CDR2 SMNVEV (reference sequence). The CDR3 totals 14 residues.

V gene TRBV25-1 combines with J gene TRBJ2-5; D may be TRBD1 or TRBD2 (6 bases each). The CDR3 is 15 residues long. Germline values: CDR1 MGHDK, CDR2 SYGVNS. The V gene lost 1 base and the J gene lost 0 bases, with 9 bases spanning the gap. The CDR3 region is CASSEWRGYQETQYF. In DNA form, the CDR3 reads TGTGCCAGCAGTGAATGGAGGGGGTACCAAGAGACCCAGTACTTC.

The chain has TRBV5-1 and TRBJ2-2, with D hard to call. Germline loops: CDR1 SGHRS, CDR2 YFSETQ. The CDR3 is made up of 16 amino acids. The V and J ends lost 3 bases and 4 bases respectively, with 16 bases between them. This chain's CDR3 is CASSSAMRRLTGELFF. The CDR3 bases are TGCGCCAGCAGCTCAGCCATGAGACGGCTCACCGGGGAGCTGTTTTTT.

This clonotype was counted at least ten times. The genes are TRBV12-3 or TRBV12-4 and TRBJ2-2; no definite D call. The V end was cut by 6 bases, the J end by 6 bases, with 8 bases between. This CDR3 comprises 12 residues. DNA of the CDR3: TGTGCCAGCAGCCCAGTGGCCGGGGAGCTGTTTTTT. It yields the protein CASSPVAGELFF.